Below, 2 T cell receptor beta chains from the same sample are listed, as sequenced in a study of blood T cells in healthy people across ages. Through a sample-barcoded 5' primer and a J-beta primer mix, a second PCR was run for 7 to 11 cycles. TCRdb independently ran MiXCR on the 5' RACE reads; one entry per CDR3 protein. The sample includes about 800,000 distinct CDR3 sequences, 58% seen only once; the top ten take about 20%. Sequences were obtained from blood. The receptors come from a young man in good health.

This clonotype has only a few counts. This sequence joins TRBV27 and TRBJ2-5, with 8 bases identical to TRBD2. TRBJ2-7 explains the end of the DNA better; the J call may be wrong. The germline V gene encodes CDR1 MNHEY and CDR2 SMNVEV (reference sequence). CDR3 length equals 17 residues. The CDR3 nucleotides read TGTGCCAGCAGTTTTTGGTCTGGAGGGACTAGGACGTACGAGCAGTACTTC. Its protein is CASSFWSGGTRTYEQYF.

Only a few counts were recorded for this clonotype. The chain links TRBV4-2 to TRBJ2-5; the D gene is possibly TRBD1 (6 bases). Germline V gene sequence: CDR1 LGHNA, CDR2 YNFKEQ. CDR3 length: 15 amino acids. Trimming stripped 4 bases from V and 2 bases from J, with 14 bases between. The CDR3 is CASSRTRTDQETQYF. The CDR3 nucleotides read TGTGCCAGCAGCCGAACCCGGACAGATCAAGAGACCCAGTACTTC.